This T cell receptor (beta chain) was documented in a study of blood T cell repertoires in COVID-19. About the study: From the United States, Italy and Spain came samples of acute and convalescent COVID-19.

The method was immunoSEQ multiplex PCR; TCRdb's version includes in-frame clones alone and lacks a portion of them. The repertoire consists of roughly 230,000 clones, with about 79% occurring once and the leading ten covering about 3.7%. V shed 5 bases, J shed 5 bases, and the junction held 3 bases outside the gene matches. Germline V gene data show CDR1 as LNHDA and CDR2 as SQIVND (reference sequence). The CDR3 runs 13 residues. Input material: PBMCs or T cells enriched from blood (not recorded which). The clonotype was recovered from a woman in her sixties or seventies who had recovered from COVID-19. The chain couples TRBV19 to TRBJ1-2; 9 bases align to TRBD1. The CDR3, as DNA: TGTGCCAGTAGTCTCGACAGGGGGTATGGCTACACCTTC. Protein product: CASSLDRGYGYTF.